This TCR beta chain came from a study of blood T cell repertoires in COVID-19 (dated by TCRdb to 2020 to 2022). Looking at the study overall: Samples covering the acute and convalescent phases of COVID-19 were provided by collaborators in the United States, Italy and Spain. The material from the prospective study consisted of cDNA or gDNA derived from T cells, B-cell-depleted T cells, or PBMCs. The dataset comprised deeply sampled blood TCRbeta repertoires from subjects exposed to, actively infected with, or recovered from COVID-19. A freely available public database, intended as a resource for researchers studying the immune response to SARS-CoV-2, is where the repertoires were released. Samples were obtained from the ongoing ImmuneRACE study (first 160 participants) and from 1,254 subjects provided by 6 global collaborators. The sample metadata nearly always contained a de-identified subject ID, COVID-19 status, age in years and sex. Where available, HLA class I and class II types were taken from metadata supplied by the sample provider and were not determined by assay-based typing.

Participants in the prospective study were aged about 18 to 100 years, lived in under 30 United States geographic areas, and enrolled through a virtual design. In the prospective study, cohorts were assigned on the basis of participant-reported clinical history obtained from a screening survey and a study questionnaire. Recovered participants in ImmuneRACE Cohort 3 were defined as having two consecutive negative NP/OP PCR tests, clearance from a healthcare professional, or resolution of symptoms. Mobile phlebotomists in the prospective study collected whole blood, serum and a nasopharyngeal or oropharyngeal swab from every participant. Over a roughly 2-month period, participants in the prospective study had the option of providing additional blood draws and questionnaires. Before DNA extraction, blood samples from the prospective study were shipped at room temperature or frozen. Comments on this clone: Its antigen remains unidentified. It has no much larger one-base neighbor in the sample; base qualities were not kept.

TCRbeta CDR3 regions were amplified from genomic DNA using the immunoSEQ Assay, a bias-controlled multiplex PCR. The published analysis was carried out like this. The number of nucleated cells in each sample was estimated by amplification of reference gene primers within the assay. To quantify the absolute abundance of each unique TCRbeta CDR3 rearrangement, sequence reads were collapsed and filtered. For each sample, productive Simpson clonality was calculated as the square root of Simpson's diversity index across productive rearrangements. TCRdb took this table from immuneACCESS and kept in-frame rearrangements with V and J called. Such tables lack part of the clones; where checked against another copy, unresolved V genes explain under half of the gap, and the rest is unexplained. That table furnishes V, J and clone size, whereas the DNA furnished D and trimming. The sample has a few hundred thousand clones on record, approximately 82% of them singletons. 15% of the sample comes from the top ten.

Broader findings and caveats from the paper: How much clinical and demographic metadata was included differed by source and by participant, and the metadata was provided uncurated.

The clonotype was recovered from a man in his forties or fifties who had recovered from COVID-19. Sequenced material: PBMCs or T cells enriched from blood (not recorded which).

The CDR3 region: CASSAGTGNYGYTF. The nucleotide sequence reads as follows: TGTGCCAGCAGTGCCGGGACAGGGAACTATGGCTACACCTTC. In this chain, TRBV28 is recombined with TRBJ1-2, with 9 bases in between that match TRBD1. CDR1 and CDR2 are drawn from the germline V gene: MDHEN, SYDVKM. Clipping removes 5 bases from V and 2 bases from J, with 3 as the unmatched junction base count. Including the terminal cysteine and phenylalanine, the CDR3 comprises 14 residues. The retained sequence is limited to the CDR3, 42 bases, with the frame set at the first base.